These T cell receptor beta chains were read from a single sample in a study of blood T cell repertoires in COVID-19. Sequencing used immunoSEQ multiplex PCR; TCRdb keeps in-frame clones, though not all of them. The sample yields 90,000 to 110,000 clones, over 60% seen once. The sequenced material came from peripheral blood. All receptors come from a human donor in a cohort sampled during active or convalescent COVID-19. Each CDR3 is given with its conserved first and last residue. Each record gives: CDR3 DNA, CDR3 protein, V gene, D gene, clone size, J gene. The D gene is left open where the match is weak. Expanded clones are given a class, and other clones once, few, many or no size at all.

DNA: TGTGCCAGCAGTGAAACGTGGGGCGGCGAGCAGTACTTC
CDR3: CASSETWGGEQYF
V: TRBV2
D: -
size: once
J: TRBJ2-7

DNA: TGTGCCAGCAGTTCAAGAGGAGTGGGTTCACCCCTCCACTTT
CDR3: CASSSRGVGSPLHF
V: TRBV2
D: -
size: few
J: TRBJ1-6

DNA: TGCGCCAGCAGCCAAGTAGGACTTTCCACTGAAGCTTTCTTT
CDR3: CASSQVGLSTEAFF
V: TRBV4-3
D: -
size: -
J: TRBJ1-1

DNA: TGTGCCAGCAGCGCCGTGGTAGGGGGCTCATATGGCTACACCTTC
CDR3: CASSAVVGGSYGYTF
V: TRBV7-9
D: TRBD1
size: -
J: TRBJ1-2

DNA: TGTGCCAGCAGTGTCCCCGGGACAGGGAACGAAAAACTGTTTTTT
CDR3: CASSVPGTGNEKLFF
V: TRBV25-1
D: TRBD1
size: -
J: TRBJ1-4

DNA: TGTGCCAGTAGTATCGGACAGGGGGCCGGTGAGCAGTTCTTC
CDR3: CASSIGQGAGEQFF
V: TRBV19
D: TRBD1
size: -
J: TRBJ2-1

DNA: TGTGCCAGCAGTCCCCTCGGGGGGGGAATAAACACCGGGGAGCTGTTTTTT
CDR3: CASSPLGGGINTGELFF
V: TRBV6-6
D: TRBD2
size: -
J: TRBJ2-2

DNA: TGTGCCAGCAGTTTGGAGGCGTCTGGAAACACCATATATTTT
CDR3: CASSLEASGNTIYF
V: TRBV28
D: -
size: -
J: TRBJ1-3

DNA: TGTGCCAGCAGCTTAACCGATAAGATTTGGACACACCCGTGGGGCTATGGCTACACCTTC
CDR3: CASSLTDKIWTHPWGYGYTF
V: TRBV7-8
D: -
size: -
J: TRBJ1-2

DNA: TGTGCCAGCTCACCCCAAAACAGGGATGACACGCAGTATTTT
CDR3: CASSPQNRDDTQYF
V: TRBV18
D: -
size: -
J: TRBJ2-3

DNA: TGTGCCAGCAGCTTAGGGGCGGGGAGGGATGGCTACACCTTC
CDR3: CASSLGAGRDGYTF
V: TRBV7-9
D: -
size: once
J: TRBJ1-2

DNA: TGTGCCAGCGGTATTGACAGGGGGTTGGACACTGAAGCTTTCTTT
CDR3: CASGIDRGLDTEAFF
V: TRBV9
D: TRBD1
size: -
J: TRBJ1-1

DNA: TGTGCCAGCAGCGGGAGCGGGGGAAGACTGTACTTC
CDR3: CASSGSGGRLYF
V: TRBV6-4
D: TRBD2
size: -
J: TRBJ2-7

DNA: TGTGCCAGCACTCGAGGGCGAGGGGAGCTGTTTTTT
CDR3: CASTRGRGELFF
V: TRBV6-5
D: -
size: -
J: TRBJ2-2

DNA: TGTGCCAGCAGCGTTGGGACAGGGGTATCACCCCTCCACTTT
CDR3: CASSVGTGVSPLHF
V: TRBV9
D: TRBD1
size: -
J: TRBJ1-6

DNA: TGTGCCAGCAGCGATGGGACAGGGGTCGGTGTAGGGTATGGCTACACCTTC
CDR3: CASSDGTGVGVGYGYTF
V: TRBV27
D: TRBD1
size: few
J: TRBJ1-2

DNA: TGCGCCAGCAGTGACAGGTGGTCAGGGGGTGAAGCTTTCTTT
CDR3: CASSDRWSGGEAFF
V: TRBV10-1
D: TRBD1
size: -
J: TRBJ1-1

DNA: TGCGCCAGCAGCTGGGGGACAGGAGAAGCTTTCTTT
CDR3: CASSWGTGEAFF
V: TRBV5-1
D: TRBD1
size: -
J: TRBJ1-1

DNA: TGTGCCAGCAGACGGACAGGCTATAATTCACCCCTCCACTTT
CDR3: CASRRTGYNSPLHF
V: TRBV6-5
D: TRBD1
size: -
J: TRBJ1-6

DNA: TGTGCCAGCAGCTTCGGACAGGGCAATCAGCCCCAGCATTTT
CDR3: CASSFGQGNQPQHF
V: TRBV11-2
D: TRBD1
size: few
J: TRBJ1-5

DNA: TGCGCCAGCAGTGAGTGCCCAGGGGACCGGGGCGGGGGCGCCTATAATTCACCCCTCCACTTT
CDR3: CASSECPGDRGGGAYNSPLHF
V: TRBV10-1
D: -
size: -
J: TRBJ1-6

DNA: TGTGCCAGCAGTCTGCCTCGGGACGAGCAGTACTTC
CDR3: CASSLPRDEQYF
V: TRBV5-6
D: -
size: few
J: TRBJ2-7

DNA: TGTGCCAGCAGCTACGGACTAGCGGGGGGGTTGCTGTACCAAGAGACCCAGTACTTC
CDR3: CASSYGLAGGLLYQETQYF
V: TRBV7-6
D: TRBD2
size: -
J: TRBJ2-5

DNA: TGTGCCTGGAAGCCGAACACTGAAGCTTTCTTT
CDR3: CAWKPNTEAFF
V: TRBV30
D: -
size: -
J: TRBJ1-1

DNA: TGTGCCAGCAGCCAGGGGACTAGCGGGGGGAGGCAGTACTTC
CDR3: CASSQGTSGGRQYF
V: TRBV3-1/TRBV3-2
D: TRBD2
size: -
J: TRBJ2-7

DNA: TGTGCCAGTCGCCGGGTTATGAGCTCCTATAATTCACCCCTCCACTTT
CDR3: CASRRVMSSYNSPLHF
V: TRBV28
D: -
size: -
J: TRBJ1-6

DNA: TGCGCCAGCAGGCTCCTAGCGGGAGGCTCCTACGAGCAGTACTTC
CDR3: CASRLLAGGSYEQYF
V: TRBV10-2
D: TRBD2
size: -
J: TRBJ2-7

DNA: TGTGCCAGCAGTTGGACTAGCCAACGCTCCTACGAGCAGTACTTC
CDR3: CASSWTSQRSYEQYF
V: TRBV6-2/TRBV6-3
D: TRBD2
size: few
J: TRBJ2-7

DNA: TGTGCCAGCAGCCCACAGCAGGGGGCACGCGCGGGGACCCAGTACTTC
CDR3: CASSPQQGARAGTQYF
V: TRBV7-2
D: TRBD1
size: -
J: TRBJ2-5

DNA: TGCGCCAGCAGCCCGGCCTGGGCGGCTAGCGGATACAATGAGCAGTTCTTC
CDR3: CASSPAWAASGYNEQFF
V: TRBV4-1
D: TRBD2
size: -
J: TRBJ2-1

DNA: TGTGCCAGCAGAAGAGACAGGGCCCTTCTTGATACGCAGTATTTT
CDR3: CASRRDRALLDTQYF
V: TRBV7-2
D: TRBD1
size: -
J: TRBJ2-3

DNA: TGTGCCAGCAGTGGACCCACCCGGACAGGGGTGGTTTCACCCCTCCACTTT
CDR3: CASSGPTRTGVVSPLHF
V: TRBV19
D: TRBD1
size: -
J: TRBJ1-6

DNA: TGTGCCAGCAGTCAGGAGAGACTAGCGGGGGGCTCCCAGGAGACCCAGTACTTC
CDR3: CASSQERLAGGSQETQYF
V: TRBV6-2/TRBV6-3
D: TRBD2
size: few
J: TRBJ2-5

DNA: TGTGCCAGCAGTGGGGGAGACAGGGGATCGTGGGGCAATCAGCCCCAGCATTTT
CDR3: CASSGGDRGSWGNQPQHF
V: TRBV6-1
D: TRBD1
size: -
J: TRBJ1-5

DNA: TGCGCCAGCAGCGAGCGGGGGGCAACGACAGATACGCAGTATTTT
CDR3: CASSERGATTDTQYF
V: TRBV10-2
D: TRBD2
size: -
J: TRBJ2-3

DNA: TGTGCCAGCAGCAATTCCGGACAGGGAAGCAATCAGCCCCAGCATTTT
CDR3: CASSNSGQGSNQPQHF
V: TRBV7-2
D: TRBD1
size: few
J: TRBJ1-5

DNA: TGTGCCAGCAGTGTACATAACTCCTACGAGCAGTACTTC
CDR3: CASSVHNSYEQYF
V: TRBV27
D: -
size: -
J: TRBJ2-7

DNA: TGTGCCACCAGCAGAGATGAGGGCACTGAAGCTTTCTTT
CDR3: CATSRDEGTEAFF
V: TRBV15
D: -
size: -
J: TRBJ1-1

DNA: TGTGCCAGCAGCCAGGCCCGGTCCTACGAGCAGTACTTC
CDR3: CASSQARSYEQYF
V: TRBV6-6
D: -
size: -
J: TRBJ2-7

DNA: TGCGCCAGCAGCCAAGCAGGGGGCTTCCGGCAAAGGGGCTCTGGGGCCAACGTCCTGACTTTC
CDR3: CASSQAGGFRQRGSGANVLTF
V: TRBV4-3
D: TRBD1
size: few
J: TRBJ2-6

DNA: TGTGCCAGCAGCTCCGCAGGGGTCTCCTACGAGCAGTACTTC
CDR3: CASSSAGVSYEQYF
V: TRBV7-6
D: -
size: -
J: TRBJ2-7

DNA: TGTGCTAGTGGTTTGTCGACAGGGTTTGGTACTCAGCCCCAGCATTTT
CDR3: CASGLSTGFGTQPQHF
V: TRBV12-5
D: TRBD1
size: -
J: TRBJ1-5

DNA: TGTGCCAGCAGCTTAGTCGGTTGGCAGGGCCAAGAGACCCAGTACTTC
CDR3: CASSLVGWQGQETQYF
V: TRBV7-2
D: -
size: -
J: TRBJ2-5

DNA: TGTGCCAGCAGCTTAAGGGACAGGAGTATTCTCGGGGAGCTGTTTTTT
CDR3: CASSLRDRSILGELFF
V: TRBV7-8
D: TRBD1
size: few
J: TRBJ2-2

DNA: TGTGCCAGCAGTTACGCGGCGGGACTCTCCTACGAGCAGTACTTC
CDR3: CASSYAAGLSYEQYF
V: TRBV6-5
D: -
size: few
J: TRBJ2-7